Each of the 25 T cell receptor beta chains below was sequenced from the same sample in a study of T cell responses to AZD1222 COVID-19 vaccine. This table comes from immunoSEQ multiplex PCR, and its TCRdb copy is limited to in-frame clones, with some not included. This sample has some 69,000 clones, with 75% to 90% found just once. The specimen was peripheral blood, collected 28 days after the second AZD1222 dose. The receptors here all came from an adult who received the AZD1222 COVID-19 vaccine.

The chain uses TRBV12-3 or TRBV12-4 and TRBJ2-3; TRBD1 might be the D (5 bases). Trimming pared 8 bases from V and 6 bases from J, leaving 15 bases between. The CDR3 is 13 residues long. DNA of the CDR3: TGTGCCAGCGGCCCGTGGGCAGGGGATACGCAGTATTTT. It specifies CASGPWAGDTQYF.

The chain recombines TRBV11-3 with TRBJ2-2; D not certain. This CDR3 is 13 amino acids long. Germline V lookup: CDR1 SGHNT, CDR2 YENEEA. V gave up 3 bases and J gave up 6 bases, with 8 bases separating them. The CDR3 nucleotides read TGTGCCAGCAGCTTGGTGCAGTCCGGGGAGCTGTTTTTT. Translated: CASSLVQSGELFF.

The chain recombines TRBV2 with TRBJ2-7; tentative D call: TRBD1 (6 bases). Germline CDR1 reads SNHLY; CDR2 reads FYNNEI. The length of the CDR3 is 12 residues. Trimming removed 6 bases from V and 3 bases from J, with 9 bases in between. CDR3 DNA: TGTGCCAGCAGAATGACAGGCTACGAGCAGTACTTC. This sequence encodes CASRMTGYEQYF.

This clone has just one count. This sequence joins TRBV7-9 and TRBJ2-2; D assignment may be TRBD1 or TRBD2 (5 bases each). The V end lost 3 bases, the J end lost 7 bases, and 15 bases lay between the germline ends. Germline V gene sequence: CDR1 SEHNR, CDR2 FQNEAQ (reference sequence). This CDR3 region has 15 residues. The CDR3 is CASSLLTGRGGELFF. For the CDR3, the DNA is TGTGCCAGCAGCTTGTTGACGGGAAGGGGCGGGGAGCTGTTTTTT.

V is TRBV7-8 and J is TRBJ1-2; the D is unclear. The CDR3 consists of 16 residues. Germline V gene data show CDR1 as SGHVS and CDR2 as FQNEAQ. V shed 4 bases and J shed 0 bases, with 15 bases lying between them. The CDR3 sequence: CASSSPGRQANYGYTF. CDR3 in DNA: TGTGCCAGCAGCTCCCCCGGGCGGCAAGCTAACTATGGCTACACCTTC.

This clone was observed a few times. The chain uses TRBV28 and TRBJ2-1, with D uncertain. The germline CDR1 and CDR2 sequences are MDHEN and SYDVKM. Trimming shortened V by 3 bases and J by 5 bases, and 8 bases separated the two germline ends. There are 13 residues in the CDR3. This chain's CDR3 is CASSFINDNEQFF. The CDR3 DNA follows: TGTGCCAGCAGTTTTATTAACGACAATGAGCAGTTCTTC.

In nucleotides, the CDR3 is TGTGCCAGCAGCCCGGCGCTAGCCTCCTACGAGCAGTACTTC. It specifies CASSPALASYEQYF. V and J are TRBV5-4 and TRBJ2-7; possibly TRBD2 for D (5 bases). CDR1 and CDR2 (germline): SGHNT, YYREEE (reference sequence). V was pared by 4 bases and J by 0 bases, with 11 bases between. The CDR3 spans 14 residues.

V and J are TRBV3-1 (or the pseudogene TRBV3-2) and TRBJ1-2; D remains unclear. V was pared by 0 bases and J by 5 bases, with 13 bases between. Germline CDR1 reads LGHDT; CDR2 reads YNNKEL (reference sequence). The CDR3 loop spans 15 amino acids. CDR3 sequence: CASSQDGGPWYGYTF. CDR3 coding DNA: TGTGCCAGCAGCCAAGATGGAGGACCCTGGTATGGCTACACCTTC.

This CDR3 is CASSLDIEVVGYTF. DNA for the CDR3: TGTGCCAGCAGCTTGGACATAGAAGTGGTAGGCTACACCTTC. The chain recombines TRBV7-8 with TRBJ1-2; TRBD1 might be the D (5 bases). CDR1 and CDR2 from the germline V gene are SGHVS and FQNEAQ. The CDR3 sequence is 14 residues long. The ends were cut back, 3 bases at V and 8 bases at J, with 16 bases in the middle.

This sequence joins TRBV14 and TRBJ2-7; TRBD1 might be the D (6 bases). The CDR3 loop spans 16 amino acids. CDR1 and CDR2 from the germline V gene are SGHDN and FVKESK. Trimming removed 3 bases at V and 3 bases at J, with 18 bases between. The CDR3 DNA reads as TGTGCCAGCAGCCAGCTGCGGACAGTAGGCAACTACGAGCAGTACTTC. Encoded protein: CASSQLRTVGNYEQYF.

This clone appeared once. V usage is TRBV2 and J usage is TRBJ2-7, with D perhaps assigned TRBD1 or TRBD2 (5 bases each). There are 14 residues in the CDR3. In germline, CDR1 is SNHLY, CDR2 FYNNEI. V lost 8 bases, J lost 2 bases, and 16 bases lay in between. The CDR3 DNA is TGTGCCAGCGTACGGGACCAACAAGCCTACGAGCAGTACTTC. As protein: CASVRDQQAYEQYF.

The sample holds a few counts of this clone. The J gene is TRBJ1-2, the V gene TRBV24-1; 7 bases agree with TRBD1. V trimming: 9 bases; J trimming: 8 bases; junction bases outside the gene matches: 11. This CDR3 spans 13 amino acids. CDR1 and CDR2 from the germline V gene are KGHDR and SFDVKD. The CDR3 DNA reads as TGTGCCACCTACAACGAGGGGGCAAGGGGCTACACCTTC. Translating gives CATYNEGARGYTF.

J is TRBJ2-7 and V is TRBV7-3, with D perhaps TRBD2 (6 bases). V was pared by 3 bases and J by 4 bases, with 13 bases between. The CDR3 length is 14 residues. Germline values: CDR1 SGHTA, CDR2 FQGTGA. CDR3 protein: CASSLGGSGYEQYF. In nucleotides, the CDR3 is TGTGCCAGCAGCTTGGGGGGATCCGGTTACGAGCAGTACTTC. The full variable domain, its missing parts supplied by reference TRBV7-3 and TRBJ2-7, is GAGVSQTPSNKVTEKGKYVELRCDPISGHTALYWYRQSLGQGPEFLIYFQGTGAADDSGLPNDRFFAVRPEGSVSTLKIQRTERGDSAVYLCASSLGGSGYEQYFGPGTRLTVT.

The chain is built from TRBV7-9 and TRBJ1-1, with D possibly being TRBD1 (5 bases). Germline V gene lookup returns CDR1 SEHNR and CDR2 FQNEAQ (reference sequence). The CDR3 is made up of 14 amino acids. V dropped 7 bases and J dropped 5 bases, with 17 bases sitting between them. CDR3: CASIVMGVKTEAFF. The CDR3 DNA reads TGTGCCAGCATCGTCATGGGGGTAAAGACTGAAGCTTTCTTT.

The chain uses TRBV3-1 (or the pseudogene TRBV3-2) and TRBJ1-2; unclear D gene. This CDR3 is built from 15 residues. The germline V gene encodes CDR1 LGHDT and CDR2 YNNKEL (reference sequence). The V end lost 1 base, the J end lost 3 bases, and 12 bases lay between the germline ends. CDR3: CASSQVAGSDYGYTF. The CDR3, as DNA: TGTGCCAGCAGCCAAGTTGCTGGCTCGGACTATGGCTACACCTTC.

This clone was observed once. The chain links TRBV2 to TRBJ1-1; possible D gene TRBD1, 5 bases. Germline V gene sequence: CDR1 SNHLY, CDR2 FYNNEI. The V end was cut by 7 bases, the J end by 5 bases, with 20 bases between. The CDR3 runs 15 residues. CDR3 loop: CASKERQVRGTEAFF. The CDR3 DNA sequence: TGTGCCAGCAAGGAAAGGCAGGTTAGGGGAACTGAAGCTTTCTTT.

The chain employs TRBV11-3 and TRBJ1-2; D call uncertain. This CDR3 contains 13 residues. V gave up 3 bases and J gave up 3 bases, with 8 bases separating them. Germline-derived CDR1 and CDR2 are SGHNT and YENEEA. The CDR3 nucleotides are TGTGCCAGCAGCTTTGGCTCGGACTATGGCTACACCTTC. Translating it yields CASSFGSDYGYTF.

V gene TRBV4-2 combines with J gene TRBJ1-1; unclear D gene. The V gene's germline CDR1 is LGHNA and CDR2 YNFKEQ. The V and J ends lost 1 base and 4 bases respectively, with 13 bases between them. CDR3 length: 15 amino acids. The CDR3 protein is CASSQADGVTTEAFF. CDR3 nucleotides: TGTGCCAGCAGCCAAGCAGATGGGGTTACCACTGAAGCTTTCTTT.

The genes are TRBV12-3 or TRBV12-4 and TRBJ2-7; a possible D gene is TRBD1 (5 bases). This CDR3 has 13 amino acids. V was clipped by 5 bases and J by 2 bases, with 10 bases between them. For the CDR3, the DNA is TGTGCCAGCAGTCGGCAGGGCGCCTACGAGCAGTACTTC. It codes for CASSRQGAYEQYF.

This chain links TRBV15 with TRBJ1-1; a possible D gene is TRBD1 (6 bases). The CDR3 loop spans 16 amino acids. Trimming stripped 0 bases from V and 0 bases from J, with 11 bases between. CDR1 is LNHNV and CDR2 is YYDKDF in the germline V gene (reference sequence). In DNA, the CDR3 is TGTGCCACCAGCAGAGATGGGGACACTCTGAACACTGAAGCTTTCTTT. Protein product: CATSRDGDTLNTEAFF.

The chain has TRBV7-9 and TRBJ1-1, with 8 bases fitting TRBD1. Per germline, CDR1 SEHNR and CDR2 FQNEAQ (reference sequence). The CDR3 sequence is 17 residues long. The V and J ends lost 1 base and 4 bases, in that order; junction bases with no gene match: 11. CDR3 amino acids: CASSLGIPSTGGTEAFF. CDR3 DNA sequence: TGTGCCAGCAGCTTAGGGATACCTTCCACAGGGGGCACTGAAGCTTTCTTT.

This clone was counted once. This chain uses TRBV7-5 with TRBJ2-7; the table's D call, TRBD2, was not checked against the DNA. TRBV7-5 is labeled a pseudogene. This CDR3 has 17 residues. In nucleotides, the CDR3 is TGTGTCAGAAGCTTAATTCTTCGGGAGGTGAATTCCTACGAGCAGTACTTC. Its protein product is CVRSLILREVNSYEQYF.

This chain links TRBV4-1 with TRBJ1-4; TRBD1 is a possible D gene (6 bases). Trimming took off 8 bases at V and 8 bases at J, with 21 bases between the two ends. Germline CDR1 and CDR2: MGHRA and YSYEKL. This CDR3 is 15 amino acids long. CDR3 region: CASLGGRGNSEKLFF. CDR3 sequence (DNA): TGCGCCAGCCTCGGGGGCCGGGGGAACTCAGAAAAACTGTTTTTT.

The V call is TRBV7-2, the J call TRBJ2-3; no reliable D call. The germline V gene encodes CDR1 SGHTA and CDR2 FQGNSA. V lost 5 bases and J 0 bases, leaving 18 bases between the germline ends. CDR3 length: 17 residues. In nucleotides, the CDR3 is TGTGCCAGCAGCCGGGTACCACGCCGCCATAGCACAGATACGCAGTATTTT. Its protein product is CASSRVPRRHSTDTQYF.

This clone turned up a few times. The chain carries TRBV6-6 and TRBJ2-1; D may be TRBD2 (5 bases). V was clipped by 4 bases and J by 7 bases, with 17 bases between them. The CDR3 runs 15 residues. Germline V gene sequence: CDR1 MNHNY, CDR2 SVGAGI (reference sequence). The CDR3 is CASSSSSGGGNEQFF. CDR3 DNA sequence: TGTGCCAGCAGTTCCTCCAGCGGAGGCGGTAATGAGCAGTTCTTC.